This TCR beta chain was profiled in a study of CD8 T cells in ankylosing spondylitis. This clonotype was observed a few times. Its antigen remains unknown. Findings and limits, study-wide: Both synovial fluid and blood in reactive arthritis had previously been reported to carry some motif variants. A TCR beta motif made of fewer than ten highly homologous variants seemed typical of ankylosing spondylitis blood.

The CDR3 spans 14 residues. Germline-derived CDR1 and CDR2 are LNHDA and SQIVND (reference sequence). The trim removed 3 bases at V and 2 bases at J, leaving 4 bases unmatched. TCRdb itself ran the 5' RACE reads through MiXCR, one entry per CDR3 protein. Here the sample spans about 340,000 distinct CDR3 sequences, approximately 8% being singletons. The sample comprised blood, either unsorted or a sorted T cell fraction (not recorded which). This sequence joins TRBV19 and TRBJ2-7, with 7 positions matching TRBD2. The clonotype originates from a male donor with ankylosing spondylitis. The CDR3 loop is CASSITSDTYEQYF. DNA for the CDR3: TGTGCCAGTAGTATTACTAGCGATACCTACGAGCAGTACTTC.